This TCR beta chain is from a study of vaccination and CD4 T cells after COVID-19. About the research overall: Each enrolled participant received a two-dose regimen of either BNT162b2 or mRNA-1273 vaccine. Cells were stimulated with overlapping spike peptides from SARS-CoV-2, HCoV-NL63, HCoV-OC43 and HCoV-229E.

Regarding treatment: approximately 9-day PBMC culture with coronavirus spike peptide pools or control peptides (ViraFEST assay). Roughly 2.2 million PBMCs went into each well for culture with around 9.2 IU/ml IL-2 and 7.5 to 10 ug/ml peptide pools. With the Oncomine TCR Beta short-read assay, DNA from cultured CD4+ T cells was sequenced. Cultured CD4+ T cells were the source of extracted genomic DNA. TCRdb re-called the PCR reads with MiXCR, one entry per CDR3 protein. This sample yields 8,500 to 11,000 distinct CDR3 sequences, of which 50% to 70% are seen a single time; roughly 29% belongs to the top ten. Points on this clonotype: No antigen is known for it.

This CDR3 region has 14 residues. CDR1 DFQATT and CDR2 SNEGSKA come from the germline V gene (reference sequence). This sequence joins TRBV20-1 and TRBJ2-3, with TRBD2 identical over 9 bases. The TCR originated in a human donor who had recovered from COVID-19. Specimen: CD4+ T cells from blood, cultured in vitro. The CDR3 loop is CSVSRGGGMDTQYF. The DNA for the CDR3 is TGCAGCGTTTCCCGCGGGGGGGGCATGGATACGCAGTATTTT.